Presented here are 18 T cell receptor beta chains from one specimen sequenced in a study of cytomegalovirus exposure and HLA in healthy donors. Primers for the PCR totalled 60 Vbeta and 13 Jbeta. TCRdb keeps only in-frame clones here, not all; method: immunoSEQ multiplex PCR. The table has 200,000 to 250,000 clones, almost 85% seen once. Sequences were obtained from PBMCs. The receptors were sampled from a woman between 40 and 55 years old in good health and CMV-seronegative.

This chain joins TRBV7-8 and TRBJ1-1; the D gene is possibly TRBD1 (5 bases). Deletions cut 0 bases from V and 3 bases from J, with 14 bases between. This CDR3 spans 16 amino acids. Germline CDR1 and CDR2: SGHVS and FQNEAQ. This CDR3 is CASSLAWGTHYTEAFF. As DNA, the CDR3 is TGTGCCAGCAGCTTAGCCTGGGGGACTCACTACACTGAAGCTTTCTTT.

The chain couples TRBV19 to TRBJ2-5; 7 bases map to TRBD2. This CDR3 is built from 14 residues. Per germline, CDR1 LNHDA and CDR2 SQIVND (reference sequence). Trimming cost V 5 bases and J 7 bases; bases outside gene matches: 10. The CDR3 reads CASSPDKWEGTQYF. The CDR3 DNA follows: TGTGCCAGTAGTCCGGATAAATGGGAGGGGACCCAGTACTTC.

V and J are TRBV7-2 and TRBJ1-3, with 7 bases fitting TRBD1. Germline-derived CDR1 and CDR2 are SGHTA and FQGNSA. J was trimmed by 1 base and V by 5 bases; bases with no gene match: 5. The CDR3 extends over 15 amino acids. The DNA of the CDR3 is TGTGCCAGCAGCGTGAAGGACAGGTCTGGAAACACCATATATTTT. It translates to CASSVKDRSGNTIYF.

The J gene is TRBJ1-2, the V gene TRBV5-6; D possibly corresponds to TRBD1 (6 bases). Germline loops: CDR1 SGHDT, CDR2 YYEEEE. The CDR3 covers 14 residues. V lost 2 bases, J lost 8 bases, and 16 bases lay in between. CDR3 nucleotides: TGTGCCAGCAGCTTTACAGGGAAAGGTTACGGCTACACCTTC. Translation: CASSFTGKGYGYTF.

The V and J genes are TRBV15 and TRBJ2-5; D unclear. This CDR3 has 13 amino acids. The V end was cut by 0 bases, the J end by 4 bases, with 6 bases between. Per the germline V gene, CDR1 is LNHNV and CDR2 is YYDKDF (reference sequence). The CDR3: CATSRDSLETQYF. CDR3 nucleotide sequence: TGTGCCACCAGCAGAGATTCCCTAGAGACCCAGTACTTC.

The V gene is TRBV7-2, the J gene TRBJ2-3; D may be TRBD1 (5 bases). This CDR3 contains 15 residues. Germline CDR1 and CDR2: SGHTA and FQGNSA. V dropped 0 bases and J dropped 3 bases, with 10 bases sitting between them. In nucleotides, the CDR3 is TGTGCCAGCAGCTTAGCAGGGGAAGGGACAGATACGCAGTATTTT. This encodes CASSLAGEGTDTQYF.

The DNA of the CDR3 is TGTGCCAGCAGTTCGACAGGGGCTCTGGGAAAACTGTTTTTT. Encoded protein: CASSSTGALGKLFF. The chain couples TRBV2 to TRBJ1-4; 8 bases agree with TRBD1. V lost 5 bases to trimming and J lost 10 bases; unmatched junction nucleotides: 9. The CDR3 has 14 residues. Germline V gene data show CDR1 as SNHLY and CDR2 as FYNNEI. Together with reference TRBV2 and TRBJ1-4, the CDR3 gives the full variable domain: EPEVTQTPSHQVTQMGQEVILRCVPISNHLYFYWYRQILGQKVEFLVSFYNNEISEKSEIFDDQFSVERPDGSNFTLKIRSTKLEDSAMYFCASSSTGALGKLFFGSGTQLSVL.

The V and J genes are TRBV7-9 and TRBJ1-1, with TRBD1 matching 9 bases. Per the germline V gene, CDR1 is SEHNR and CDR2 is FQNEAQ (reference sequence). V trimming: 4 bases; J trimming: 1 base; junction bases outside the gene matches: 7. The CDR3 spans 16 residues. CDR3 residues: CASSSPWTGENTEAFF. The CDR3 DNA reads as TGTGCCAGCAGCTCACCCTGGACAGGGGAGAACACTGAAGCTTTCTTT.

The chain joins TRBV27 to TRBJ2-1, with D maybe TRBD2 (5 bases). The CDR3 is 14 residues long. The V gene's germline CDR1 is MNHEY and CDR2 SMNVEV (reference sequence). V shed 3 bases and J shed 9 bases, with 15 bases lying between them. This CDR3 reads CASSFMVSGIEQFF. The CDR3 nucleotides read TGTGCCAGCAGTTTTATGGTGTCGGGGATTGAGCAGTTCTTC.

The V call is TRBV29-1, the J call TRBJ2-1; 9 nucleotides agree with TRBD1. The germline gives CDR1 SQVTM, CDR2 ANQGSEA. V lost 4 bases, J lost 4 bases, and 2 bases stayed unmatched. This CDR3 has 13 amino acids. The CDR3 region has the DNA TGCAGCGTTGGGGACAGGGTGTACAATGAGCAGTTCTTC. Protein product: CSVGDRVYNEQFF.

The chain couples TRBV11-3 to TRBJ1-6, with 10 bases that match TRBD1. The germline gives CDR1 SGHNT, CDR2 YENEEA. This CDR3 has 15 amino acids. Trimming at V came to 0 bases and at J to 10 bases, leaving 3 bases not matched to a gene. The CDR3 DNA reads as TGTGCCAGCAGCTTAGATCTGACAGGGGGCTCACCCCTCCACTTT. Encoded protein: CASSLDLTGGSPLHF.

The J gene is TRBJ2-7, the V gene TRBV14; D ambiguous. This CDR3 is 13 amino acids long. With 3 bases removed from V and 3 bases from J, the gap between germline ends came to 9 bases. CDR1 and CDR2 from the germline V gene are SGHDN and FVKESK. CDR3 protein: CASSHRRDYEQYF. CDR3 bases: TGTGCCAGCAGCCACCGGAGAGACTACGAGCAGTACTTC.

The chain uses TRBV28 and TRBJ1-2, with TRBD1 as a possible D gene (5 bases). Per the germline V gene, CDR1 is MDHEN and CDR2 is SYDVKM. CDR3 length equals 14 residues. The V end was cut by 4 bases, the J end by 3 bases, with 12 bases between. CDR3 sequence reads: CASSYGVGDYGYTF. As DNA, the CDR3 is TGTGCCAGCAGTTATGGGGTAGGGGACTATGGCTACACCTTC.

The chain couples TRBV6-5 to TRBJ1-1; 7 bases fit TRBD1. Germline lookup yields CDR1 MNHEY and CDR2 SVGAGI. The CDR3 contains 13 residues. Trimming cost V 2 bases and J 7 bases; bases outside gene matches: 4. The CDR3 DNA sequence: TGTGCCAGCAGTTACAGGTCAGGGGGTGAAGCTTTCTTT. Its translation is CASSYRSGGEAFF.

The chain uses TRBV5-4 and TRBJ2-2; 7 bases agree with TRBD1. Losses at the gene ends were 0 bases for V and 1 base for J; bases not matched to a gene: 3. This CDR3 is 16 amino acids long. From germline, CDR1 is SGHNT and CDR2 YYREEE (reference sequence). The CDR3 here is CASSLVTGVNTGELFF. The CDR3 bases are TGTGCCAGCAGCTTGGTTACAGGGGTGAACACCGGGGAGCTGTTTTTT.

V is TRBV18 and J is TRBJ1-4; 8 nucleotides line up with TRBD1. After removal of 4 bases from V and 6 bases from J, the junction contained 7 bases not matched to a gene. This CDR3 is 15 amino acids long. Germline-derived CDR1 and CDR2 are KGHSH and LQKENI. The CDR3 DNA reads TGTGCCAGCTCACACGGACAGGGTGTTTATGAAAAACTGTTTTTT. Amino acids: CASSHGQGVYEKLFF.

The chain joins TRBV29-1 to TRBJ2-5; 7 bases match TRBD1. Looked up from germline, CDR1 is SQVTM and CDR2 is ANQGSEA. CDR3 length equals 14 residues. V trimming: 6 bases; J trimming: 5 bases; junction bases outside the gene matches: 12. CDR3 amino acids: CSVTRTGTWETQYF. CDR3 coding DNA: TGCAGCGTCACCAGGACAGGTACTTGGGAGACCCAGTACTTC.

This clone was observed once. J is TRBJ2-7 and V is TRBV19, with a weak D call TRBD2 (6 bases). Germline V CDR1 and CDR2: LNHDA, SQIVND (reference sequence). Between the trimmed V and J ends, which lost 3 bases and 2 bases, there was a span of 8 bases. The CDR3 spans 13 residues. The CDR3 sequence is CASSMGLTYEQYF. In DNA form, the CDR3 reads TGTGCCAGTAGTATGGGACTCACCTACGAGCAGTACTTC.